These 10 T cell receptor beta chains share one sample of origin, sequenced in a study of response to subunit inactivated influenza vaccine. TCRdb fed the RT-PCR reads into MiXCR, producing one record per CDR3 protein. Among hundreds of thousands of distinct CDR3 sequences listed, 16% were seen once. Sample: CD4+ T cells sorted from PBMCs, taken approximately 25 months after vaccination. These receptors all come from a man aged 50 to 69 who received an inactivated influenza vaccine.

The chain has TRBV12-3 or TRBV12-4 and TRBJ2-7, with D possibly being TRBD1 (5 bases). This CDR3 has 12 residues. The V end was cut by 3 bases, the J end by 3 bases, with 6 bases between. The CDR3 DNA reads TGTGCCAGCAGTTTCAGGGACTACGAGCAGTACTTC. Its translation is CASSFRDYEQYF.

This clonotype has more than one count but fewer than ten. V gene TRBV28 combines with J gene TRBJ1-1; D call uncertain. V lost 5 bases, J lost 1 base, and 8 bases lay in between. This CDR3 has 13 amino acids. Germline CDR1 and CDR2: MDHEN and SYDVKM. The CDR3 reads CASSRNPNTEAFF. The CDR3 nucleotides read TGTGCCAGCAGTAGAAATCCGAACACTGAAGCTTTCTTT. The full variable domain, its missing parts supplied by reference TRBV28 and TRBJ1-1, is DVKVTQSSRYLVKRTGEKVFLECVQDMDHENMFWYRQDPGLGLRLIYFSYDVKMKEKGDIPEGYSVSREKKERFSLILESASTNQTSMYLCASSRNPNTEAFFGQGTRLTVV.

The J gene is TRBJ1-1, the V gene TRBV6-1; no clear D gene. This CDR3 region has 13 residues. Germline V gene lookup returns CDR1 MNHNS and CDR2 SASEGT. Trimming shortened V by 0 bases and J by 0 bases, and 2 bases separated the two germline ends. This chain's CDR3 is CASSEALNTEAFF. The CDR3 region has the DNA TGTGCCAGCAGTGAAGCCCTGAACACTGAAGCTTTCTTT.

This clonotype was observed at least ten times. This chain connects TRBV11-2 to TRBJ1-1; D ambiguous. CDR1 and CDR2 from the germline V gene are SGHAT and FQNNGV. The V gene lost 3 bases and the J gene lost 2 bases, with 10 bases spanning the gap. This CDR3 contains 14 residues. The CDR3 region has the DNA TGTGCCAGCAGCTTTCTGACGGCAAACACTGAAGCTTTCTTT. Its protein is CASSFLTANTEAFF.

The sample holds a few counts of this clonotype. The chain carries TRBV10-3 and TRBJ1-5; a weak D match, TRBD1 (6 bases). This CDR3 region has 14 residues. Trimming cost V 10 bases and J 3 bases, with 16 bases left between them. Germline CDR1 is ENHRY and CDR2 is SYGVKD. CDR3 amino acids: CATKIQGDNQPQHF. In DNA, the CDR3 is TGTGCCACGAAGATACAGGGAGACAATCAGCCCCAGCATTTT.

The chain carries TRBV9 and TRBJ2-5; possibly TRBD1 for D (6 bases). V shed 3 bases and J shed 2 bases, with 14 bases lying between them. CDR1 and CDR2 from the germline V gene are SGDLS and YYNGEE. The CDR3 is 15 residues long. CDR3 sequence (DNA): TGTGCCAGCAGCGCCGCAGGGGATATACAAGAGACCCAGTACTTC. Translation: CASSAAGDIQETQYF.

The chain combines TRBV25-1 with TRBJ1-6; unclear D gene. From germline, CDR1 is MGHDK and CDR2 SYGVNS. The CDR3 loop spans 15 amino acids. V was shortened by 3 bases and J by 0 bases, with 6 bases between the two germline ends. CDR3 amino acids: CASSDGSSYNSPLHF. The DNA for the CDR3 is TGTGCCAGCAGTGACGGGAGCTCCTATAATTCACCCCTCCACTTT.

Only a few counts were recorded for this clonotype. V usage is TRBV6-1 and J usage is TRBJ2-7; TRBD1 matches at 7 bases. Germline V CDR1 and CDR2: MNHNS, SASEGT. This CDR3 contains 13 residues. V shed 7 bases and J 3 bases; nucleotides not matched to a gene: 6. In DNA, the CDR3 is TGTGCCAGCACCTCCGGGACAGACTACGAGCAGTACTTC. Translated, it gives CASTSGTDYEQYF.

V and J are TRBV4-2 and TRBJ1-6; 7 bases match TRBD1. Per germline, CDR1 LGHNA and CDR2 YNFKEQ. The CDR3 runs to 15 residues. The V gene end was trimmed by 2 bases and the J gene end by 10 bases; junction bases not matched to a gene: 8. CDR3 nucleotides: TGTGCCAGCAGCCAAAGCGACAGGGAGGGATCACCCCTCCACTTT. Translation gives CASSQSDREGSPLHF.

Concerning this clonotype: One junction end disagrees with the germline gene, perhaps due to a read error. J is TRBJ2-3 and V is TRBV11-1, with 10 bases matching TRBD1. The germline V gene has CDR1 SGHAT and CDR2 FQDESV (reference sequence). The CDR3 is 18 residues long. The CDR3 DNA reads TGTGCCAGCAGCGAAGCCGGGACAGGGGTATTTTTCACAGATACGCAGTGTTTT. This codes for CASSEAGTGVFFTDTQCF.